What follows is one T cell receptor (beta chain) and its context. Its cognate antigen is unknown. These data belong to a study of blood T cells in healthy people across ages. Points from the study as a whole: Significant beta diversity loss was already apparent by age roughly 38, declining roughly linearly.

For the second PCR, which ran for 7 to 11 cycles, a sample-barcoded 5' primer and a J-beta primer mix were used. TCRdb recomputed calls from the 5' RACE reads with MiXCR, one row per CDR3 protein. The sample yields some 1.1 million distinct CDR3 sequences, 35% to 40% seen once. The germline CDR1 and CDR2 sequences are SGHTA and FQGNSA. Germline trimming cut 10 bases from V and 3 bases from J; bases unmatched to any gene: 7. This CDR3 region has 13 residues. The study isolated at least 7 million PBMCs from each sample. The sample comprised blood. The receptor's source is a man in his late teens or twenties in good health. V and J are TRBV7-2 and TRBJ2-3; TRBD2 matches at 7 bases. The chain's CDR3 is CATLGGGTDTQYF. CDR3 nucleotide sequence: TGTGCCACCCTGGGGGGAGGGACAGATACGCAGTATTTT.